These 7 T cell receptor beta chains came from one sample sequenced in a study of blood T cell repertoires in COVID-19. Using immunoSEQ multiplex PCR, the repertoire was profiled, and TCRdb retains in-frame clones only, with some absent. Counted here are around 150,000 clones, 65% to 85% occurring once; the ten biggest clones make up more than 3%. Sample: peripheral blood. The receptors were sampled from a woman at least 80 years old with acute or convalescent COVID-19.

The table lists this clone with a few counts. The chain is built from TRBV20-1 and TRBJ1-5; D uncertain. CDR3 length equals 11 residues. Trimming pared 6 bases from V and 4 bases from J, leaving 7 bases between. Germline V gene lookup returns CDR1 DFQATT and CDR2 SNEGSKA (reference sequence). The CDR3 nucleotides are TGCAGTGCCAGGAGGAATCAGCCCCAGCATTTT. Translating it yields CSARRNQPQHF.

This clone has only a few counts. The CDR3 nucleotides read TGTGCCAGCAGTTCTAACTCTGAGGATGAAAAACTGTTTTTT. It translates to CASSSNSEDEKLFF. The rearrangement links TRBV6-6 to TRBJ1-4; D remains unclear. Germline-derived CDR1 and CDR2 are MNHNY and SVGAGI (reference sequence). The CDR3 sequence is 14 residues long. V lost 4 bases and J 6 bases, leaving 12 bases between the germline ends.

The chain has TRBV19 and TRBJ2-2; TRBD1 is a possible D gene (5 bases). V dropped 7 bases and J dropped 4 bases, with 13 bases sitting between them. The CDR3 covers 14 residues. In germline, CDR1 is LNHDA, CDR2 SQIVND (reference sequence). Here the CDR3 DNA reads TGTGCCAGTAAAAGGGCAGGGTCCACCGGGGAGCTGTTTTTT. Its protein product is CASKRAGSTGELFF.

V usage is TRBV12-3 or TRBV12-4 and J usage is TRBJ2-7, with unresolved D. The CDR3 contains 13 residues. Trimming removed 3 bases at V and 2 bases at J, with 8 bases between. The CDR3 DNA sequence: TGTGCCAGCAGTTTTGGAGAAGCCTACGAGCAGTACTTC. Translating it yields CASSFGEAYEQYF.

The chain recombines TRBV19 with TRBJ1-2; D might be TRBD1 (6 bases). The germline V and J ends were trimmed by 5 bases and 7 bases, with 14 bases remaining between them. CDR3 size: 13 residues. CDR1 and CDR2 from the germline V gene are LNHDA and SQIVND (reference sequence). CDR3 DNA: TGTGCCAGTAGTTTCCGACAGGCCCCTGGCTACACCTTC. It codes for CASSFRQAPGYTF. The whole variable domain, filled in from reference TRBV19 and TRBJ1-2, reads DGGITQSPKYLFRKEGQNVTLSCEQNLNHDAMYWYRQDPGQGLRLIYYSQIVNDFQKGDIAEGYSVSREKKESFPLTVTSAQKNPTAFYLCASSFRQAPGYTFGSGTRLTVV.

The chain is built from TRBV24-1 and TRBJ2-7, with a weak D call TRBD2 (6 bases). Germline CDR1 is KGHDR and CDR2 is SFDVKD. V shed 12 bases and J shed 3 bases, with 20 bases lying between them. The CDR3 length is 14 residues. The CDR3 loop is CAAGLGLAHYEQYF. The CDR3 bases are TGTGCCGCGGGCTTGGGGCTAGCGCACTACGAGCAGTACTTC.

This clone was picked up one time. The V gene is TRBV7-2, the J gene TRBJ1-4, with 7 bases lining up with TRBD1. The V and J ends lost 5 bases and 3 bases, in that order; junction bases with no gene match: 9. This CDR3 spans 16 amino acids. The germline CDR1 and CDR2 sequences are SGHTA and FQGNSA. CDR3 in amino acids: CASSPGSGTANEKLFF. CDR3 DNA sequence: TGTGCCAGCAGCCCGGGCTCCGGGACAGCTAATGAAAAACTGTTTTTT.